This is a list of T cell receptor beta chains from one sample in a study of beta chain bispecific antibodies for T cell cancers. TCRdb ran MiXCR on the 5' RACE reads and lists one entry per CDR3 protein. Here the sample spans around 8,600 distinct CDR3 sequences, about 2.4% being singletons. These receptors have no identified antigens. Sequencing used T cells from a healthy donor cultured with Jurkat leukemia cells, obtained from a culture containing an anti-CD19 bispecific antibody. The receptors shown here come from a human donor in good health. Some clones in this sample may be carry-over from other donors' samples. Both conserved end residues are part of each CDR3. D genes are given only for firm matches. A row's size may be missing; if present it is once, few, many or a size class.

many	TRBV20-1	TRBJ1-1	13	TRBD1	CSARGTANTEAFF	TGCAGTGCGAGGGGGACAGCGAACACTGAAGCTTTCTTT
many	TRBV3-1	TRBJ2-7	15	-	CASSRGTVAGNEQYF	TGTGCCAGCAGCCGCGGGACAGTCGCCGGGAACGAGCAGTACTTC
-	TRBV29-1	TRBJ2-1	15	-	CSVRGSMDFYNEQFF	TGCAGCGTACGCGGATCGATGGACTTTTACAATGAGCAGTTCTTC
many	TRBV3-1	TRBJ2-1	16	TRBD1	CASSQDKGTVYNEQFF	TGTGCCAGCAGCCAAGATAAGGGGACAGTCTACAATGAGCAGTTCTTC
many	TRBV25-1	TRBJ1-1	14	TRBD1	CASSVQGYSTEAFF	TGTGCCAGCAGTGTACAGGGGTACAGCACTGAAGCTTTCTTT
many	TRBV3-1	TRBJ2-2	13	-	CASSQDETGELFF	TGTGCCAGCAGCCAAGATGAGACCGGGGAGCTGTTTTTT
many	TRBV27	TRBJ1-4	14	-	CASSLDVGNEKLFF	TGTGCCAGCAGCCTAGATGTGGGGAATGAAAAACTGTTTTTT
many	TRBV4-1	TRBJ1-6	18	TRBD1	CASSQEPGQISGNSPLHF	TGCGCCAGCAGCCAAGAGCCGGGACAGATTTCGGGGAATTCACCCCTCCACTTT
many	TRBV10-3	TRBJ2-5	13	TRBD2	CAISGLAEETQYF	TGTGCCATCAGCGGGCTAGCGGAAGAGACCCAGTACTTC
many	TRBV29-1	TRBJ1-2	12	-	CSVDGMDYGYTF	TGCAGCGTTGACGGCATGGACTATGGCTACACCTTC
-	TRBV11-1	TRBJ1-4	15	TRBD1	CASSSAGTDGEKLFF	TGTGCCAGCAGTTCGGCAGGGACAGACGGTGAAAAACTGTTTTTT
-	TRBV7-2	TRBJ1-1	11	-	CASSPLGPAIF	TGTGCCAGCAGCCCCCTCGGGCCAGCCATATTT
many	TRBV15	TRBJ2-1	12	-	CATSLANNEQFF	TGTGCCACCAGCCTAGCAAACAATGAGCAGTTCTTC
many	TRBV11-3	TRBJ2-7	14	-	CASSLQDSSYEQYF	TGTGCCAGCAGCTTACAGGACTCCTCCTACGAGCAGTACTTC
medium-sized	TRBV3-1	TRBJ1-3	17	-	CASSREYGPLSGNTIYF	TGTGCCAGCAGCCGGGAGTATGGACCACTCTCTGGAAACACCATATATTTT
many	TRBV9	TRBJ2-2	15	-	CASSVEETGTGELFF	TGTGCCAGCAGCGTAGAGGAGACTGGCACCGGGGAGCTGTTTTTT
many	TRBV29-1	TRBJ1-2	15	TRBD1	CSVDDLGQAPYGYTF	TGCAGCGTTGACGACCTGGGACAGGCGCCGTATGGCTACACCTTC
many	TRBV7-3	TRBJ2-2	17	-	CASSLTVSNKATGELFF	TGTGCCAGCAGCTTAACCGTCTCTAATAAAGCCACCGGGGAGCTGTTTTTT
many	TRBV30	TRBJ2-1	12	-	CAWSAEFNEQFF	TGTGCCTGGAGTGCCGAGTTCAATGAGCAGTTCTTC
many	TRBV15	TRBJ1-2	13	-	CATSRETGFGYTF	TGTGCCACCAGCAGAGAAACAGGGTTTGGCTACACCTTC
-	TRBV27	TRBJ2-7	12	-	CASSLPGTEQYF	TGTGCCAGCAGTCTCCCAGGAACCGAGCAGTACTTC
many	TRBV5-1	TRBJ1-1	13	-	CASSWRTDHEAFF	TGCGCCAGCAGCTGGCGGACAGATCATGAAGCTTTCTTT
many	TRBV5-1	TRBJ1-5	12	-	CARTQENQPQHF	TGCGCCAGAACTCAGGAGAATCAGCCCCAGCATTTT
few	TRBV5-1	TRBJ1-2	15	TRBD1	CASSLDGTGGIRYTF	TGCGCCAGCAGCTTGGACGGGACAGGGGGCATCAGATACACCTTC
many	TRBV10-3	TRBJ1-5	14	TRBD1	CASQGGTGGSPQHF	TGTGCCTCCCAGGGGGGGACAGGGGGATCGCCCCAGCATTTT
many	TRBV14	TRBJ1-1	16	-	CASTLLTGTVNTEAFF	TGTGCCAGCACCCTTCTGACCGGGACGGTGAACACTGAAGCTTTCTTT
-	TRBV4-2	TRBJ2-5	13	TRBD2	CASSEGLQETQYF	TGTGCCAGCAGCGAGGGACTACAAGAGACCCAGTACTTC
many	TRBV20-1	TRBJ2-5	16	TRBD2	CSAVGLAGGLRETQYF	TGCAGTGCTGTGGGACTAGCGGGGGGGCTTCGGGAGACCCAGTACTTC
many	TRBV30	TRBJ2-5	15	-	CAWNPGRSSQETQYF	TGTGCCTGGAACCCGGGACGGTCGTCCCAAGAGACCCAGTACTTC